Listed below are T cell receptor beta chains from one sample, sequenced in a study of OX40 agonist ivuxolimab in advanced cancers. Method: immunoSEQ multiplex PCR; TCRdb's copy keeps in-frame clones and lacks some. The sample lists 65,000 to 85,000 clones, 75% to 90% seen once, with 2% to 3% in the top ten. Sequenced material: CD4+ or CD8+ T cells sorted from blood, taken in a trial of the OX40 agonist ivuxolimab. These TCRs come from an adult with an advanced solid tumor such as melanoma, head and neck, liver or kidney cancer. Both conserved end residues are part of each CDR3. Fields, in order: V gene, CDR3 length, J gene, D gene, clone size, CDR3 DNA, CDR3 protein. D genes are given only for firm matches. Rows may omit the clone size; those that give it use once, few, many or a size class.

v_gene: TRBV2
len: 16
j_gene: TRBJ2-5
d_gene: -
abundance: -
CDR3nt: TGTGCCAGCAGTGATCTGGCGGTTCCAGGGACAGAGACCCAGTACTTC
CDR3aa: CASSDLAVPGTETQYF

v_gene: TRBV5-5
len: 14
j_gene: TRBJ2-7
d_gene: -
abundance: -
CDR3nt: TGTGCCAGCAGCTTCGACTTCCTCTCCTACGAGCAGTACTTC
CDR3aa: CASSFDFLSYEQYF

v_gene: TRBV6-1
len: 17
j_gene: TRBJ2-5
d_gene: TRBD2
abundance: -
CDR3nt: TGTGCCAGCAGTGAACACCCCCTTCTAGCGGGGTTTGAGACCCAGTACTTC
CDR3aa: CASSEHPLLAGFETQYF

v_gene: TRBV28
len: 14
j_gene: TRBJ1-4
d_gene: -
abundance: -
CDR3nt: TGTGCCAGCAGCATAAAGCGCTCGAATGAAAAACTGTTTTTT
CDR3aa: CASSIKRSNEKLFF

v_gene: TRBV19
len: 17
j_gene: TRBJ1-1
d_gene: -
abundance: -
CDR3nt: TGTGCCAGTAGTATAGATCCCGGGAAGCTTATGAACACTGAAGCTTTCTTT
CDR3aa: CASSIDPGKLMNTEAFF

v_gene: TRBV5-6
len: 15
j_gene: TRBJ1-1
d_gene: -
abundance: -
CDR3nt: TGTGCCAGCAGCTGGAATCGCCAGAAGAACACTGAAGCTTTCTTT
CDR3aa: CASSWNRQKNTEAFF

v_gene: TRBV7-2
len: 15
j_gene: TRBJ1-3
d_gene: -
abundance: -
CDR3nt: TGTGCCAGCAGCAACCCAGGGTTCACTGGAAACACCATATATTTT
CDR3aa: CASSNPGFTGNTIYF

v_gene: TRBV28
len: 11
j_gene: TRBJ2-7
d_gene: -
abundance: -
CDR3nt: TGTGCCAGCGGCCTACAGGGCGAGCAGTACTTC
CDR3aa: CASGLQGEQYF

v_gene: TRBV10-2
len: 13
j_gene: TRBJ1-1
d_gene: -
abundance: -
CDR3nt: TGCGCCACCGAGCGGGGGGCGAACACTGAAGCTTTCTTT
CDR3aa: CATERGANTEAFF

v_gene: TRBV7-9
len: 13
j_gene: TRBJ1-1
d_gene: TRBD1
abundance: -
CDR3nt: TGTGCCAGCAGTACGACAGGGGAGACTGAAGCTTTCTTT
CDR3aa: CASSTTGETEAFF

v_gene: TRBV5-1
len: 15
j_gene: TRBJ2-3
d_gene: -
abundance: -
CDR3nt: TGCGCCAGCAGCTTGGAAGGGAACCACGGGGATACGCAGTATTTT
CDR3aa: CASSLEGNHGDTQYF

v_gene: TRBV5-1
len: 18
j_gene: TRBJ2-2
d_gene: -
abundance: -
CDR3nt: TGCGCCAGCAGCTGGACGACAGTCTCCTCCTCTAACACCGGGGAGCTGTTTTTT
CDR3aa: CASSWTTVSSSNTGELFF

v_gene: TRBV27
len: 12
j_gene: TRBJ2-7
d_gene: -
abundance: -
CDR3nt: TGTGCCAGCGGGCTCTCTGCAGGCGAGCAGTACTTC
CDR3aa: CASGLSAGEQYF

v_gene: TRBV25-1
len: 14
j_gene: TRBJ2-5
d_gene: -
abundance: -
CDR3nt: TGTGCCAGCAGGAACCGGACGGCACAAGAGACCCAGTACTTC
CDR3aa: CASRNRTAQETQYF

v_gene: TRBV6-5
len: 14
j_gene: TRBJ1-1
d_gene: TRBD1
abundance: -
CDR3nt: TGTGCCAGCACCTGGACAGGGGCGAACACTGAAGCTTTCTTT
CDR3aa: CASTWTGANTEAFF

v_gene: TRBV9
len: 15
j_gene: TRBJ1-6
d_gene: -
abundance: -
CDR3nt: TGTGCCAGCAGCGTAGACATACAATTCGGTTCACCCCTCCACTTT
CDR3aa: CASSVDIQFGSPLHF

v_gene: TRBV5-1
len: 14
j_gene: TRBJ2-3
d_gene: TRBD2
abundance: -
CDR3nt: TGCGCCAGCGATTACGGGGGGACCACAGATACGCAGTATTTT
CDR3aa: CASDYGGTTDTQYF

v_gene: TRBV7-9
len: 15
j_gene: TRBJ1-6
d_gene: -
abundance: few
CDR3nt: TGTGCCAGCAGGTTAGGGGGGGGCTCCGGTTCACCCCTCCACTTT
CDR3aa: CASRLGGGSGSPLHF

v_gene: TRBV28
len: 14
j_gene: TRBJ1-6
d_gene: -
abundance: few
CDR3nt: TGTGCCAGCAGTTTCCGCGGGGATAATTCACCCCTCCACTTT
CDR3aa: CASSFRGDNSPLHF

v_gene: TRBV20-1
len: 11
j_gene: TRBJ2-5
d_gene: -
abundance: -
CDR3nt: TGCAGTGCTATAGGACACGAGACCCAGTACTTC
CDR3aa: CSAIGHETQYF

v_gene: TRBV5-1
len: 14
j_gene: TRBJ2-7
d_gene: -
abundance: -
CDR3nt: TGCGCCAGCAGCTTGGGGGCCCAAACCTACGAGCAGTACTTC
CDR3aa: CASSLGAQTYEQYF

v_gene: TRBV4-2
len: 14
j_gene: TRBJ1-5
d_gene: -
abundance: few
CDR3nt: TGTGCCAGCAGATTAGACGGTCCTGGGCAGCCCCAGCATTTT
CDR3aa: CASRLDGPGQPQHF

v_gene: TRBV19
len: 11
j_gene: TRBJ1-1
d_gene: -
abundance: -
CDR3nt: TGTGCCAGTAGTATGGGGCTTGAAGCTTTCTTT
CDR3aa: CASSMGLEAFF

v_gene: TRBV10-1
len: 13
j_gene: TRBJ1-2
d_gene: -
abundance: -
CDR3nt: TGCGCCAGCACCTCAGAAGGTAGGCATGGCTACACCTTC
CDR3aa: CASTSEGRHGYTF

v_gene: TRBV6-1
len: 15
j_gene: TRBJ1-5
d_gene: -
abundance: -
CDR3nt: TGTGCCAGCAGTGAAGGGGGGGTGGAAAATCAGCCCCAGCATTTT
CDR3aa: CASSEGGVENQPQHF

v_gene: TRBV11-1
len: 15
j_gene: TRBJ2-1
d_gene: TRBD2
abundance: -
CDR3nt: TGTGCCAGCAGCCCCTGGGCGGGGGACCACAATGAGCAGTTCTTC
CDR3aa: CASSPWAGDHNEQFF

v_gene: TRBV5-1
len: 17
j_gene: TRBJ1-3
d_gene: -
abundance: few
CDR3nt: TGCGCCAGCAGCTCCACCCCCGGGAGAAGCTCTGGAAACACCATATATTTT
CDR3aa: CASSSTPGRSSGNTIYF

v_gene: TRBV10-2
len: 12
j_gene: TRBJ1-1
d_gene: -
abundance: -
CDR3nt: TGCGCCAGCAGTGATCCGAACACTGAAGCTTTCTTT
CDR3aa: CASSDPNTEAFF

v_gene: TRBV6-6
len: 15
j_gene: TRBJ1-1
d_gene: -
abundance: -
CDR3nt: TGTGCCAGCAGTTACGGGGCAGGGTCGAGCACTGAAGCTTTCTTT
CDR3aa: CASSYGAGSSTEAFF

v_gene: TRBV25-1
len: 16
j_gene: TRBJ2-3
d_gene: -
abundance: -
CDR3nt: TGTGCCAGCAGTGCCCTATGGGGACCTAGCACAGATACGCAGTATTTT
CDR3aa: CASSALWGPSTDTQYF

v_gene: TRBV7-2
len: 13
j_gene: TRBJ2-5
d_gene: -
abundance: -
CDR3nt: TGTGCCAGCAGCTTGCCTTGGTCAGAGACCCAGTACTTC
CDR3aa: CASSLPWSETQYF

v_gene: TRBV5-1
len: 15
j_gene: TRBJ1-5
d_gene: -
abundance: -
CDR3nt: TGCGCCAGCAGCTTGACAGGGATGAGCAATCAGCCCCAGCATTTT
CDR3aa: CASSLTGMSNQPQHF

v_gene: TRBV7-7
len: 18
j_gene: TRBJ2-2
d_gene: TRBD1
abundance: -
CDR3nt: TGTGCTAGCAGCTTAACAACCGGGACAGGTCCGGACACCGGGGAGCTGTTTTTT
CDR3aa: CASSLTTGTGPDTGELFF

v_gene: TRBV28
len: 14
j_gene: TRBJ1-2
d_gene: TRBD1
abundance: few
CDR3nt: TGTGCCAGCACCATCACAGGGGACAACTATGGCTACACCTTC
CDR3aa: CASTITGDNYGYTF

v_gene: TRBV15
len: 16
j_gene: TRBJ2-2
d_gene: TRBD1
abundance: -
CDR3nt: TGTGCCACCAGCAGAGATTGGGGACAGGGGTCCGGGGAGCTGTTTTTT
CDR3aa: CATSRDWGQGSGELFF

v_gene: TRBV7-9
len: 15
j_gene: TRBJ2-5
d_gene: -
abundance: -
CDR3nt: TGTGCCAGCAGCCCTCTACCAGGGAAAGGAGAGACCCAGTACTTC
CDR3aa: CASSPLPGKGETQYF

v_gene: TRBV30
len: 11
j_gene: TRBJ1-2
d_gene: -
abundance: -
CDR3nt: TGTGCCTGGTGGGACGGAGTTGGCTACACCTTC
CDR3aa: CAWWDGVGYTF

v_gene: TRBV28
len: 15
j_gene: TRBJ2-2
d_gene: -
abundance: -
CDR3nt: TGTGCCAGCAGTTTAATTCCGGACAGCACCGGGGAGCTGTTTTTT
CDR3aa: CASSLIPDSTGELFF

v_gene: TRBV11-2
len: 15
j_gene: TRBJ1-5
d_gene: TRBD1
abundance: -
CDR3nt: TGTGCCAGCAGCCCTGGGACAGGGGCCGATCAGCCCCAGCATTTT
CDR3aa: CASSPGTGADQPQHF

v_gene: TRBV20-1
len: 11
j_gene: TRBJ1-6
d_gene: -
abundance: -
CDR3nt: TGCAGTGCTAGAGTACAGGGACCCCTCCACTTT
CDR3aa: CSARVQGPLHF

v_gene: TRBV4-1
len: 15
j_gene: TRBJ1-5
d_gene: -
abundance: -
CDR3nt: TGCGCCAGCAGCCAAGCTTCAGGGAGGAATCAGCCCCAGCATTTT
CDR3aa: CASSQASGRNQPQHF

v_gene: TRBV5-1
len: 15
j_gene: TRBJ1-4
d_gene: TRBD1
abundance: -
CDR3nt: TGCGCCAGCAGCGAAGCAGGGGGCGCAGATGAAAAACTGTTTTTT
CDR3aa: CASSEAGGADEKLFF

v_gene: TRBV9
len: 14
j_gene: TRBJ2-1
d_gene: TRBD1
abundance: -
CDR3nt: TGTGCCAGCAGCCCCCAGACAGGGAGCAATGAGCAGTTCTTC
CDR3aa: CASSPQTGSNEQFF

v_gene: TRBV6-4
len: 15
j_gene: TRBJ1-3
d_gene: -
abundance: once
CDR3nt: TGTGCCAGCAGTGACGAGAGGGCCTCTGGAAACACCATATATTTT
CDR3aa: CASSDERASGNTIYF

v_gene: TRBV5-1
len: 18
j_gene: TRBJ2-1
d_gene: TRBD1
abundance: once
CDR3nt: TGCGCCAGCAGCTTGGCCGCTTTCGGGACAGGACTTTTCAATGAGCAGTTCTTC
CDR3aa: CASSLAAFGTGLFNEQFF

v_gene: TRBV28
len: 12
j_gene: TRBJ2-7
d_gene: -
abundance: -
CDR3nt: TGTGCCAGCAGTTGGAGTTCCTACGAGCAGTACTTC
CDR3aa: CASSWSSYEQYF